This T cell receptor (beta chain) was profiled in a study of blood T cell repertoires in COVID-19. At the level of the study: Acute and convalescent COVID-19 specimens originated in the United States, Italy and Spain. PBMCs, B-cell-depleted T cells, or T cells were the source of the cDNA or gDNA that made up the material.

The J segment lost 6 bases and the V segment lost 5 bases, leaving 5 bases of the junction unmatched. Germline CDR1 reads SEHNR; CDR2 reads FQNEAQ (reference sequence). This CDR3 contains 13 residues. Per the original data handling: Estimates of nucleated cell counts were drawn from the amplification of reference gene primers. Sequencing used immunoSEQ multiplex PCR; TCRdb keeps in-frame clones, though not all of them. V and J calls and clone size are given by that table; D and trimming were obtained from the DNA. Of some 160,000 clones listed, roughly 90% are singletons. The TCR sequence derives from a man in his sixties with acute or convalescent COVID-19. The chain links TRBV7-9 to TRBJ2-7, with 9 bases lining up with TRBD1. The specimen was peripheral blood. DNA for the CDR3: TGTGCCAGCAGCCTAACAGGGGGCCGCGAGCAGTACTTC. Its protein is CASSLTGGREQYF.